These 26 T cell receptor beta chains were sequenced from one sample in a study of shared clonotypes between healthy human individuals (dated by TCRdb to 2019 to 2021). Library preparation employed the immunoSEQ multiplex PCR assay. The table comes from immuneACCESS by way of TCRdb, which keeps in-frame sequences with V and J called. Part of the clones is missing from these tables; in studies checked, under half for an unresolved V gene and the rest for unknown reasons. In all, the sample holds about 690,000 clones, and about nine tenths of those were seen once. The ten largest clones take up approximately 35% of the sample. Sequencing input: memory CD8+ T cells from PBMCs. The cell subset or site label on this specimen signifies: CD45RO+ cells pooled with CCR7-negative TemRA cells. These receptors came from a man younger than 35 in good health. Some clones in this sample may be carry-over from other donors' samples.

This sequence joins TRBV19 and TRBJ1-1, with D uncertain. V lost 5 bases to trimming and J lost 11 bases, with 12 bases between them. The CDR3 loop spans 11 amino acids. Germline CDR1 reads LNHDA; CDR2 reads SQIVND (reference sequence). The CDR3, as DNA: TGTGCCAGTAGTCTCGGGGTAGAGGCTTTCTTT. Its protein product is CASSLGVEAFF.

The chain recombines TRBV9 with TRBJ2-1; possible D gene TRBD1, 6 bases. Deletions cut 0 bases from V and 10 bases from J, with 11 bases between. Germline V gives CDR1 SGDLS, CDR2 YYNGEE. This CDR3 contains 13 residues. The DNA of the CDR3 is TGTGCCAGCAGCGTAGTTCTGACAGGCGAGCAGTTCTTC. It encodes CASSVVLTGEQFF.

The V and J genes are TRBV28 and TRBJ2-1; D ambiguous. CDR3 length: 15 residues. From germline, CDR1 is MDHEN and CDR2 SYDVKM. V gave up 5 bases and J gave up 5 bases, with 16 bases separating them. The CDR3 protein is CASSPSADRNNEQFF. The CDR3 coding sequence is TGTGCCAGCAGTCCCTCCGCTGACCGCAACAATGAGCAGTTCTTC.

Turning to this clone: In the same sample, other DNA sequences code for this CDR3. V gene TRBV27 combines with J gene TRBJ2-7; no definite D call. The CDR3 length is 11 residues. Germline lookup yields CDR1 MNHEY and CDR2 SMNVEV (reference sequence). V shed 6 bases and J shed 0 bases, with 3 bases lying between them. CDR3 DNA: TGTGCCAGCAGCGGCTCCTACGAGCAGTACTTC. Translation: CASSGSYEQYF.

J is TRBJ2-7 and V is TRBV6-6; 7 bases agree with TRBD2. CDR3 length: 14 amino acids. Germline assignment: CDR1 MNHNY and CDR2 SVGAGI (reference sequence). The V segment lost 6 bases and the J segment 3 bases; nucleotides outside the gene matches: 8. The CDR3 nucleotides read TGTGCCAGCAGCTCCCCGGGGGGTGACTACGAGCAGTACTTC. This sequence encodes CASSSPGGDYEQYF.

The chain employs TRBV11-3 and TRBJ2-2, with unresolved D. The CDR3 is 14 residues long. Trimming shortened V by 5 bases and J by 1 base, and 8 bases separated the two germline ends. From germline, CDR1 is SGHNT and CDR2 YENEEA. CDR3 nucleotides: TGTGCCAGCAGCGCCTCACTGAACACCGGGGAGCTGTTTTTT. Translating it yields CASSASLNTGELFF.

The chain links TRBV27 to TRBJ2-7; 11 nucleotides agree with TRBD2. The CDR3 length is 16 residues. J was trimmed by 7 bases and V by 2 bases; bases with no gene match: 10. The germline CDR1 and CDR2 sequences are MNHEY and SMNVEV (reference sequence). CDR3 coding DNA: TGTGCCAGCAGTTTACTCGGGACTAGCGGCCCCCTGGAGCAGTACTTC. It is translated as CASSLLGTSGPLEQYF.

The J gene is TRBJ2-1, the V gene TRBV6-6, with 7 positions matching TRBD2. The germline CDR1 and CDR2 sequences are MNHNY and SVGAGI (reference sequence). The CDR3 extends over 14 amino acids. V trimming: 2 bases; J trimming: 6 bases; junction bases outside the gene matches: 4. DNA for the CDR3: TGTGCCAGCAGTTACGAAGCGGGAAGCAATGAGCAGTTCTTC. Its protein is CASSYEAGSNEQFF.

V gene TRBV28 combines with J gene TRBJ1-3; TRBD1 matches at 7 bases. The CDR3 extends over 15 amino acids. The germline V gene encodes CDR1 MDHEN and CDR2 SYDVKM. Germline trimming cut 5 bases from V and 0 bases from J; bases unmatched to any gene: 4. For the CDR3, the DNA is TGTGCCAGCAGTAAGCACAGGGGCTCTGGAAACACCATATATTTT. Its translation: CASSKHRGSGNTIYF.

The chain carries TRBV27 and TRBJ2-3, with 9 bases matching TRBD2. Unmatched junction bases numbered 1, after V lost 3 bases and J lost 0 bases. Germline assignment: CDR1 MNHEY and CDR2 SMNVEV (reference sequence). CDR3 length equals 15 residues. The CDR3 nucleotides are TGTGCCAGCAGTTTCGGGACTAGCAGCACAGATACGCAGTATTTT. Its protein product is CASSFGTSSTDTQYF.

In this sample, this clone turned up once. The CDR3 sequence is CSARVTGFEAFF. CDR3 DNA: TGCAGCGCCCGGGTTACAGGGTTTGAAGCTTTCTTT. V gene TRBV29-1 combines with J gene TRBJ1-1; D is possibly TRBD1 (6 bases). The CDR3 is 12 residues long. Germline V lookup: CDR1 SQVTM, CDR2 ANQGSEA. Trimming stripped 7 bases from V and 7 bases from J, with 16 bases between.

In DNA, the CDR3 is TGTGCCAGCAGCTTAGAGAGGTTGGTACGCACAGATACGCAGTATTTT. Its protein is CASSLERLVRTDTQYF. This chain connects TRBV7-9 to TRBJ2-3, with D unclear. The CDR3 loop spans 16 amino acids. With 1 base removed from V and 1 base from J, the gap between germline ends came to 12 bases. Germline CDR1 reads SEHNR; CDR2 reads FQNEAQ (reference sequence). Together with reference TRBV7-9 and TRBJ2-3, the CDR3 gives the full variable domain: DTGVSQNPRHKITKRGQNVTFRCDPISEHNRLYWYRQTLGQGPEFLTYFQNEAQLEKSRLLSDRFSAERPKGSFSTLEIQRTEQGDSAMYLCASSLERLVRTDTQYFGPGTRLTVL.

CDR3: CASSPSLSYNEQFF. The CDR3 nucleotides are TGTGCCAGTAGTCCTAGCCTCTCCTACAATGAGCAGTTCTTC. The V and J genes are TRBV19 and TRBJ2-1, with a tentative D call TRBD2 (5 bases). The CDR3 extends over 14 amino acids. V lost 5 bases, J lost 0 bases, and 8 bases lay in between. The germline CDR1 and CDR2 sequences are LNHDA and SQIVND (reference sequence).

J is TRBJ2-7 and V is TRBV7-2, with D hard to call. The V and J ends lost 3 bases and 3 bases respectively, with 18 bases between them. This CDR3 comprises 16 residues. Looked up from germline, CDR1 is SGHTA and CDR2 is FQGNSA. In nucleotides, the CDR3 is TGTGCCAGCAGCTTCCCAACACAGACCACCCTCTACGAGCAGTACTTC. It codes for CASSFPTQTTLYEQYF.

The gene calls are TRBV7-8 and TRBJ1-2, with D tentatively TRBD1 (5 bases). The germline gives CDR1 SGHVS, CDR2 FQNEAQ. The CDR3 is 16 residues long. V was trimmed by 0 bases and J by 3 bases, leaving 14 bases between them. The CDR3 sequence: CASSLAPGPQDYGYTF. CDR3 coding DNA: TGTGCCAGCAGCTTAGCCCCGGGACCCCAAGACTATGGCTACACCTTC.

The V gene is TRBV7-3, the J gene TRBJ2-7; the D gene is possibly TRBD2 (6 bases). V was trimmed by 4 bases and J by 0 bases, leaving 13 bases between them. CDR1 and CDR2 from the germline V gene are SGHTA and FQGTGA. This CDR3 has 15 residues. CDR3 residues: CASSSRPSDSYEQYF. CDR3 nucleotides: TGTGCCAGCAGCTCAAGGCCTAGCGACTCCTACGAGCAGTACTTC.

Regarding this clone: A much more abundant neighbour one base away suggests this may be a read error. The sample holds other DNA sequences that translate to the same CDR3. The chain recombines TRBV9 with TRBJ1-1, with 10 bases fitting TRBD1. The V segment lost 4 bases and the J segment 3 bases; nucleotides outside the gene matches: 6. CDR3 size: 15 residues. Germline assignment: CDR1 SGDLS and CDR2 YYNGEE. The CDR3 loop reads CASSPTGGADTEAFF. CDR3 DNA: TGTGCCAGCAGCCCGACAGGGGGCGCGGACACTGAAGCTTTCTTT. The full variable domain, its missing parts supplied by reference TRBV9 and TRBJ1-1, is DSGVTQTPKHLITATGQRVTLRCSPRSGDLSVYWYQQSLDQGLQFLIQYYNGEERAKGNILERFSAQQFPDLHSELNLSSLELGDSALYFCASSPTGGADTEAFFGQGTRLTVV.

The gene calls are TRBV19 and TRBJ2-1, with 9 nucleotides matching TRBD1. The length of the CDR3 is 13 residues. The trim removed 4 bases at V and 7 bases at J, leaving 2 bases unmatched. Germline CDR1 reads LNHDA; CDR2 reads SQIVND (reference sequence). This chain's CDR3 is CASSRDRVNEQFF. The CDR3 DNA follows: TGTGCCAGTAGTAGGGACAGGGTGAATGAGCAGTTCTTC.

V gene TRBV15 combines with J gene TRBJ2-7; TRBD1 might be the D (6 bases). V lost 4 bases and J lost 7, with 20 bases in between. Germline CDR1 LNHNV, CDR2 YYDKDF (reference sequence). The length of the CDR3 is 15 residues. The CDR3 nucleotides read TGTGCCACCAGCACTAGCAGGGGTCGGATTTGGGAGCAGTACTTC. This encodes CATSTSRGRIWEQYF. The whole variable domain, filled in from reference TRBV15 and TRBJ2-7, reads DAMVIQNPRYQVTQFGKPVTLSCSQTLNHNVMYWYQQKSSQAPKLLFHYYDKDFNNEADTPDNFQSRRPNTSFCFLDIRSPGLGDTAMYLCATSTSRGRIWEQYFGPGTRLTVT.

The chain is built from TRBV7-6 and TRBJ1-2, with D tentatively TRBD1 (5 bases). The CDR3 length is 15 residues. Germline CDR1 reads SGHVS; CDR2 reads FNYEAQ. Trimming took off 1 base at V and 8 bases at J, with 17 bases between the two ends. The CDR3 protein is CASSLGVGRVEGYTF. Here the CDR3 DNA reads TGTGCCAGCAGCTTAGGGGTGGGCAGGGTAGAAGGCTACACCTTC.

This clone was counted a single time. The genes are TRBV4-1 and TRBJ1-3; D ambiguous. Trimming removed 6 bases at V and 3 bases at J, with 3 bases between. CDR1 MGHRA and CDR2 YSYEKL come from the germline V gene. The CDR3 sequence is 11 residues long. CDR3 bases: TGCGCCAGCAGTTTTGGAAACACCATATATTTT. This encodes CASSFGNTIYF.

This chain connects TRBV27 to TRBJ2-1, with 11 bases identical to TRBD1. Per germline, CDR1 MNHEY and CDR2 SMNVEV (reference sequence). The CDR3 has 15 amino acids. The ends lost 5 bases at V and 7 bases at J; junction bases unmatched: 7. The CDR3 region is CASSPGTGGPNEQFF. DNA for the CDR3: TGTGCCAGCAGTCCCGGGACAGGGGGGCCGAATGAGCAGTTCTTC.

The chain employs TRBV15 and TRBJ1-2; D gene uncertain. The ends were cut back, 2 bases at V and 7 bases at J, with 14 bases in the middle. The CDR3 totals 14 residues. Germline CDR1 is LNHNV and CDR2 is YYDKDF (reference sequence). The CDR3 DNA follows: TGTGCCACCAGCAGAAGCGACACCGTGTCTGGCTACACCTTC. Translated: CATSRSDTVSGYTF.

J is TRBJ2-1 and V is TRBV9, with 9 bases aligning to TRBD2. CDR3 length: 16 amino acids. V shed 0 bases, J shed 5 bases, and the junction held 6 bases outside the gene matches. Germline V CDR1 and CDR2: SGDLS, YYNGEE. CDR3: CASSVEWTSEDNEQFF. DNA of the CDR3: TGTGCCAGCAGCGTAGAATGGACTAGCGAAGACAATGAGCAGTTCTTC.

The chain is built from TRBV19 and TRBJ2-1, with D tentatively TRBD2 (5 bases). CDR1 and CDR2 (germline): LNHDA, SQIVND (reference sequence). CDR3 length: 11 residues. V shed 3 bases and J shed 10 bases, with 7 bases lying between them. The chain's CDR3 is CASSIGVEQFF. The CDR3 DNA reads TGTGCCAGTAGTATCGGGGTCGAGCAGTTCTTC.

The J gene is TRBJ2-7, the V gene TRBV14; D is tentatively TRBD1 or TRBD2 (5 bases each). Germline V gives CDR1 SGHDN, CDR2 FVKESK. The CDR3 is 16 amino acids. V lost 3 bases and J lost 0, with 15 bases in between. CDR3 sequence (DNA): TGTGCCAGCAGCCACAAAGGGGCGGGCCTCTCCTACGAGCAGTACTTC. It codes for CASSHKGAGLSYEQYF.